The source of this T cell receptor beta chain is a study of T cells expressing NK-cell markers. Study-level findings and limits: About 1.0-8% of CD8+ T cells in over five donors belonged to dominant NKG2C+ clonotypes.

A remark on this clonotype: The antigen is undetermined.

Using the 5' RACE reads, TCRdb records one entry per CDR3 protein without DNA. This sample's clone table lists over 150,000 distinct CDR3 sequences. This CDR3 comprises 13 residues. The germline CDR1 and CDR2 sequences are SQVTM and ANQGSEA. The sequence was collected from a woman aged 45-65 years in good health. Specimen: blood T cells: a sorted CD56 or NKG2C T cell subset, CD4+ or CD8+ T cells, or bulk PBMC T cells (not recorded which). J is TRBJ2-5 and V is TRBV29-1; TCRdb indicates TRBD1, and absent DNA this call remains unverified. Here the CDR3 reads CSVRKGWEETQYF.